This paragraph covers one T cell receptor (beta chain) sequence. Per the original methods: Reference gene primer amplification yielded estimated nucleated cell counts. Sequencing was performed with immunoSEQ multiplex PCR; in TCRdb, only in-frame clones are kept and a portion is missing. The DNA gave D and trimming, while V, J and clone size come from that table. This table has 100,000 to 150,000 clones, approximately 74% appearing once. The CDR3 contains 15 residues. Germline V gene data show CDR1 as MNHEY and CDR2 as SMNVEV (reference sequence). Trimming cost V 3 bases and J 3 bases, with 11 bases left between them. This entry is derived from a study of blood T cell repertoires in COVID-19. About the study: T cells, B-cell-depleted T cells, or PBMCs supplied cDNA or gDNA.

Sequences were obtained from peripheral blood. The rearrangement joins TRBV27 to TRBJ1-4; D is possibly TRBD1 (5 bases). This receptor was identified in a woman in her sixties or seventies with acute or convalescent COVID-19. CDR3 sequence reads: CASSLGGGANEKLFF. Written as DNA, the CDR3 is TGTGCCAGCAGTTTGGGTGGAGGGGCTAATGAAAAACTGTTTTTT.